These 19 T cell receptor beta chains originate from one sample sequenced in a study of beta chain features in type 1 diabetes. Every isolated RNA sample was fully reverse transcribed, so sequencing captured expressed TCRB transcripts. TCRdb keeps only in-frame clones here, not all; method: immunoSEQ multiplex PCR. The table includes around 150,000 clones, 6.5% to 10% detected once. Study observations and caveats: TCRB CDR3s were moderately but significantly shorter in Type 1 diabetes patients in all four CD4+ subsets.

Their antigens are not known. Input material: central memory CD4+ T cells from blood. These receptors were collected from a woman between 18 and 30 years old with type 1 diabetes.

J is TRBJ1-3 and V is TRBV7-2; TRBD1 agrees at 7 bases. V was pared by 1 base and J by 9 bases, with 9 bases of the junction left unmatched. The CDR3 is 15 residues long. Germline V gene sequence: CDR1 SGHTA, CDR2 FQGNSA. The CDR3 bases are TGTGCCAGCAGCTTAGAGGGGACAGTTCCTGGCACCATATATTTT. Its translation: CASSLEGTVPGTIYF.

The chain carries TRBV28 and TRBJ2-5, with a tentative D call TRBD2 (7 bases). Germline V lookup: CDR1 MDHEN, CDR2 SYDVKM. V dropped 5 bases and J dropped 1 base, with 17 bases sitting between them. The CDR3 contains 16 residues. The DNA of the CDR3 is TGTGCCAGCAGTCTCAGGGGAGCGGGAACCCAAGAGACCCAGTACTTC. It is translated as CASSLRGAGTQETQYF. Using reference TRBV28 and TRBJ2-5 for the parts outside the CDR3, the full variable domain is DVKVTQSSRYLVKRTGEKVFLECVQDMDHENMFWYRQDPGLGLRLIYFSYDVKMKEKGDIPEGYSVSREKKERFSLILESASTNQTSMYLCASSLRGAGTQETQYFGPGTRLLVL.

This sequence joins TRBV27 and TRBJ1-1, with TRBD1 identical over 8 bases. With V trimmed by 3 bases and J by 11 bases, 14 bases remained unmatched. Looked up from germline, CDR1 is MNHEY and CDR2 is SMNVEV (reference sequence). The CDR3 extends over 15 amino acids. The CDR3 DNA reads as TGTGCCAGCAGTTTCCCTGGACTCCAGGGGGCGGTTGCTTTCTTT. Translation gives CASSFPGLQGAVAFF.

In its sample, this clone was seen many times. The chain employs TRBV18 and TRBJ1-4, with no clear D. V was trimmed by 0 bases and J by 5 bases, leaving 10 bases between them. The V gene's germline CDR1 is KGHSH and CDR2 LQKENI. CDR3 length: 15 residues. For the CDR3, the DNA is TGTGCCAGCTCACCACCGGCAGGTAGAAATGAAAAACTGTTTTTT. As protein: CASSPPAGRNEKLFF.

The V call is TRBV7-8, the J call TRBJ1-4; 10 positions agree with TRBD1. The germline CDR1 and CDR2 sequences are SGHVS and FQNEAQ. V gave up 5 bases and J gave up 7 bases; unmatched junction bases: 7. CDR3 length: 15 residues. The chain's CDR3 is CASSIRQGAFEKLFF. The CDR3 coding sequence is TGTGCCAGCAGCATCCGACAGGGGGCCTTTGAAAAACTGTTTTTT. Complete variable domain (other parts from reference TRBV7-8 and TRBJ1-4): GAGVSQSPRYKVAKRGQDVALRCDPISGHVSLFWYQQALGQGPEFLTYFQNEAQLDKSGLPSDRFFAERPEGSVSTLKIQRTQQEDSAVYLCASSIRQGAFEKLFFGSGTQLSVL.

This clone was detected only a few times. The V gene is TRBV7-2, the J gene TRBJ2-3; D gene uncertain. This CDR3 region has 13 residues. Deletions cut 1 base from V and 4 bases from J, with 6 bases between. CDR1 SGHTA and CDR2 FQGNSA come from the germline V gene. Here the CDR3 DNA reads TGTGCCAGCAGCTTAGGGCCACCAGATACGCAGTATTTT. This translates into CASSLGPPDTQYF. The full variable domain, with the rest looked up from reference TRBV7-2 and TRBJ2-3, is GAGVSQSPSNKVTEKGKDVELRCDPISGHTALYWYRQSLGQGLEFLIYFQGNSAPDKSGLPSDRFSAERTGGSVSTLTIQRTQQEDSAVYLCASSLGPPDTQYFGPGTRLTVL.

This clone came up a few times. Written as DNA, the CDR3 is TGTGCCAGCAGCTTCCCTAGCGGGGGGGAAGATACGCAGTATTTT. This translates into CASSFPSGGEDTQYF. The V call is TRBV5-4, the J call TRBJ2-3, with 12 bases aligning to TRBD2. Trimming took 2 bases from V and 5 from J; bases not matched to a gene: 3. Germline loops: CDR1 SGHNT, CDR2 YYREEE (reference sequence). The CDR3 extends over 15 amino acids.

V gene TRBV28 combines with J gene TRBJ1-2; 7 positions agree with TRBD1. Germline lookup yields CDR1 MDHEN and CDR2 SYDVKM. The V segment lost 7 bases and the J segment 4 bases; nucleotides outside the gene matches: 12. The CDR3 spans 15 residues. The CDR3 loop is CASIEKRGPGYGYTF. The DNA of the CDR3 is TGTGCCAGCATAGAAAAAAGGGGGCCAGGCTATGGCTACACCTTC.

This clone appeared a few times. The chain combines TRBV7-2 with TRBJ2-2, with D possibly being TRBD1 (5 bases). The CDR3 covers 15 residues. In germline, CDR1 is SGHTA, CDR2 FQGNSA. V was shortened by 5 bases and J by 9 bases, with 19 bases between the two germline ends. CDR3 amino acids: CASSPYLGPGRELFF. Here the CDR3 DNA reads TGTGCCAGCAGCCCATATCTCGGCCCAGGGCGGGAGCTGTTTTTT.

The chain carries TRBV13 and TRBJ2-4; tentative D call: TRBD2 (5 bases). The CDR3 loop spans 14 amino acids. V lost 5 bases and J lost 8, with 16 bases in between. The germline CDR1 and CDR2 sequences are PRHDT and FYEKMQ (reference sequence). The CDR3 region has the DNA TGTGCCAGCAGCCCCCGGCGGAGCGGAGACATTCAGTACTTC. Translating gives CASSPRRSGDIQYF.

In its sample, this clone was seen a few times. CDR3 sequence reads: CASSPRTGEQTQYF. The DNA for the CDR3 is TGTGCCAGCTCACCAAGGACAGGGGAGCAGACCCAGTACTTC. The V gene is TRBV18, the J gene TRBJ2-5; 9 positions match TRBD1. CDR1 is KGHSH, CDR2 LQKENI, per germline. With 2 bases clipped from V and 6 bases from J, the junction kept 4 bases outside the gene matches. The CDR3 contains 14 residues.

CDR3 amino acids: CASSETENYGYTF. In DNA form, the CDR3 reads TGCGCCAGCAGCGAGACAGAGAACTATGGCTACACCTTC. The V call is TRBV5-1, the J call TRBJ1-2; a possible D gene is TRBD1 (5 bases). Germline CDR1 is SGHRS and CDR2 is YFSETQ. Trimming took off 4 bases at V and 2 bases at J, with 9 bases between the two ends. The CDR3 runs 13 residues. The entire variable domain, with the rest obtained from reference TRBV5-1 and TRBJ1-2, is as follows: KAGVTQTPRYLIKTRGQQVTLSCSPISGHRSVSWYQQTPGQGLQFLFEYFSETQRNKGNFPGRFSGRQFSNSRSEMNVSTLELGDSALYLCASSETENYGYTFGSGTRLTVV.

V gene TRBV2 combines with J gene TRBJ1-5; the D is unclear. V lost 7 bases and J 4 bases, leaving 11 bases between the germline ends. Germline lookup yields CDR1 SNHLY and CDR2 FYNNEI. This CDR3 contains 13 residues. The CDR3 is CASTFDGNQPQHF. DNA for the CDR3: TGTGCCAGCACTTTCGACGGGAATCAGCCCCAGCATTTT.

The chain links TRBV28 to TRBJ1-4, with 7 bases lining up with TRBD1. This CDR3 comprises 14 residues. Germline-derived CDR1 and CDR2 are MDHEN and SYDVKM. The ends lost 5 bases at V and 8 bases at J; junction bases unmatched: 8. The CDR3 region is CASSLTGSSEKLFF. In DNA, the CDR3 is TGTGCCAGCAGTCTGACAGGGAGCTCCGAAAAACTGTTTTTT.

CDR3 amino acids: CASSQDRGAGEFF. For the CDR3, the DNA is TGCGCCAGCAGCCAAGATCGCGGGGCCGGGGAGTTCTTC. V usage is TRBV4-3 and J usage is TRBJ2-1; TRBD2 is a possible D gene (6 bases). Germline V CDR1 and CDR2: LGHNA, YSLEER. Trimming cost V 0 bases and J 14 bases, with 14 bases left between them. The CDR3 is made up of 13 amino acids.

This clone was found a few times. The V and J genes are TRBV6-6 and TRBJ2-7; TRBD2 matches at 7 bases. From germline, CDR1 is MNHNY and CDR2 SVGAGI (reference sequence). J lost 3 bases, V lost 11 bases, and 4 bases had no gene match. The length of the CDR3 is 11 residues. The CDR3 nucleotides read TGTGCCGCACGGGACTACTACGAGCAGTACTTC. Its protein product is CAARDYYEQYF.

The DNA of the CDR3 is TGTGCCTGGAGCCGGTTGGAGCGGCCCTCCTACAATGAGCAGTTCTTC. It codes for CAWSRLERPSYNEQFF. The chain links TRBV30 to TRBJ2-1, with a possible D match to TRBD2 (5 bases). Trimming left V 3 bases short and J 0 bases short, with 15 bases between. Germline-derived CDR1 and CDR2 are GTSNPN and SVGIG (reference sequence). The CDR3 runs to 16 residues. Full variable domain (outside the CDR3, taken from reference TRBV30 and TRBJ2-1): SQTIHQWPATLVQPVGSPLSLECTVEGTSNPNLYWYRQAAGRGLQLLFYSVGIGQISSEVPQNLSASRPQDRQFILSSKKLLLSDSGFYLCAWSRLERPSYNEQFFGPGTRLTVL.

This clone was detected a few times. The chain combines TRBV19 with TRBJ2-3; D might be TRBD2 (5 bases). Germline assignment: CDR1 LNHDA and CDR2 SQIVND (reference sequence). V lost 5 bases and J 6 bases, leaving 15 bases between the germline ends. The CDR3 length is 14 residues. The CDR3 sequence: CASSPRPTGDTQYF. CDR3 nucleotide sequence: TGTGCCAGTAGTCCCCGACCCACGGGGGATACGCAGTATTTT.

This clone has only a few counts. The sample carries other DNA sequences with the same CDR3. V and J are TRBV2 and TRBJ1-5; D perhaps matches TRBD1 (5 bases). This CDR3 spans 13 amino acids. Looked up from germline, CDR1 is SNHLY and CDR2 is FYNNEI. Deletions cut 3 bases from V and 4 bases from J, with 7 bases between. The CDR3 coding sequence is TGTGCCAGCAGTGAGGGACTGAATCAGCCCCAGCATTTT. It specifies CASSEGLNQPQHF. Complete variable domain (other parts from reference TRBV2 and TRBJ1-5): EPEVTQTPSHQVTQMGQEVILRCVPISNHLYFYWYRQILGQKVEFLVSFYNNEISEKSEIFDDQFSVERPDGSNFTLKIRSTKLEDSAMYFCASSEGLNQPQHFGDGTRLSIL.